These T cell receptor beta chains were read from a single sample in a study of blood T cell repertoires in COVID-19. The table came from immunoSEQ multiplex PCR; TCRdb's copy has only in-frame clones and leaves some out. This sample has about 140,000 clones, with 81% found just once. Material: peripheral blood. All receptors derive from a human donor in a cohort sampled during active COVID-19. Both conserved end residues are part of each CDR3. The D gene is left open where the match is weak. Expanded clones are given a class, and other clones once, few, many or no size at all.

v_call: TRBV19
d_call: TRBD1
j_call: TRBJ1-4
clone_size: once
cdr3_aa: CARGKGQGPNGEKLFF
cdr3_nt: TGTGCCAGGGGTAAGGGACAGGGACCGAACGGAGAAAAACTGTTTTTT

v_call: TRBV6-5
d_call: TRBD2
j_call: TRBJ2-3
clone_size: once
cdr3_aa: CASSWSSGRGDTQYF
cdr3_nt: TGTGCCAGCAGTTGGTCTAGCGGGAGGGGAGATACGCAGTATTTT

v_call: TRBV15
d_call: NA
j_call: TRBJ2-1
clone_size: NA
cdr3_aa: CATSRATQPAYNEQFF
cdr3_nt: TGTGCCACCAGCAGAGCCACACAGCCCGCTTACAATGAGCAGTTCTTC

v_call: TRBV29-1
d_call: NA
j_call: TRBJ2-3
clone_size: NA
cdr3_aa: CSVETLLTDTQYF
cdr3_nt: TGCAGCGTTGAAACACTACTCACAGATACGCAGTATTTT

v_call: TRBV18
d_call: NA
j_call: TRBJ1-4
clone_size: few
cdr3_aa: CASSLATNEKLFF
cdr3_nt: TGTGCCAGCTCACTAGCAACTAATGAAAAACTGTTTTTT

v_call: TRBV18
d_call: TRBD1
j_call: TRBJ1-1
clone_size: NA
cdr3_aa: CASSGDRRGEAFF
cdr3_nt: TGTGCCAGCTCAGGGGACAGGCGAGGTGAAGCTTTCTTT

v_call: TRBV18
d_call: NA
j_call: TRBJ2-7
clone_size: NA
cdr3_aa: CASSPLRGTASREQYF
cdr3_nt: TGTGCCAGCTCACCACTAAGGGGGACGGCGTCACGCGAGCAGTACTTC

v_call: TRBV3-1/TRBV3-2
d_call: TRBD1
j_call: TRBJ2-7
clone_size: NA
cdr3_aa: CASSQGTGLYEQYF
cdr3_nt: TGTGCCAGCAGCCAAGGGACAGGGCTCTACGAGCAGTACTTC

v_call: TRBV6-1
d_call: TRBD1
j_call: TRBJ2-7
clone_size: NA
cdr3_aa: CASSEADDTGAYYEQYF
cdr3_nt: TGTGCCAGCAGTGAAGCCGATGACACAGGGGCTTACTACGAGCAGTACTTC

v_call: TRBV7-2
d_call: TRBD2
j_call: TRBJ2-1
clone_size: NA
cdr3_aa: CASSFRTSYNEQFF
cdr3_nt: TGTGCCAGCAGCTTCCGGACTAGCTACAATGAGCAGTTCTTC

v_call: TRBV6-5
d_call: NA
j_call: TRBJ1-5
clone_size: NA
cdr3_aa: CASDRGSSNQPQHF
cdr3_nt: TGTGCCAGTGACCGGGGGAGCAGCAATCAGCCCCAGCATTTT

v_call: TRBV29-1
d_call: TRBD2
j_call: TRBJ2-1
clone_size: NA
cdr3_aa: CSVESSGRRLEQFF
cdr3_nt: TGCAGCGTTGAAAGTAGCGGGAGAAGGCTTGAGCAGTTCTTC

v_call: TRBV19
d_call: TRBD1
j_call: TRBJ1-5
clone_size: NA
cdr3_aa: CASSVRRGQRNQPQHF
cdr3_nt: TGTGCCAGTAGTGTCCGGAGGGGACAGCGCAATCAGCCCCAGCATTTT

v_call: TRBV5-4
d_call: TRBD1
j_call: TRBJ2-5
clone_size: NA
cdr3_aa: CASSLADRGPETQYF
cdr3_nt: TGTGCCAGCAGCTTGGCCGACAGGGGGCCCGAGACCCAGTACTTC

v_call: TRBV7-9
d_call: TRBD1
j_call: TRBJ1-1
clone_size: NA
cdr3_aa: CASSLAGQGLAFF
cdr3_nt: TGTGCCAGCAGCTTAGCGGGACAGGGTTTAGCTTTCTTT

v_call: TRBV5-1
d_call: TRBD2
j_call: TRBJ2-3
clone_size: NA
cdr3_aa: CASSGEGVDTQYF
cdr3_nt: TGCGCCAGCAGCGGGGAGGGCGTGGATACGCAGTATTTT

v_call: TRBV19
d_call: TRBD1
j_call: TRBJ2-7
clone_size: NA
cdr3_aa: CASSPRGTGGGYEQYF
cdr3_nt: TGTGCCAGTAGTCCCCGCGGGACAGGGGGCGGCTACGAGCAGTACTTC

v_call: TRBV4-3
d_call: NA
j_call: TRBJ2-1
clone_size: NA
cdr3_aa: CASSQDKRSHRGSNEQFF
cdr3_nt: TGCGCCAGCAGCCAAGATAAACGGAGCCACAGAGGGTCCAATGAGCAGTTCTTC

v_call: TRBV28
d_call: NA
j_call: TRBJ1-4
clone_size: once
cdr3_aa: CASSLPPLGNEKLFF
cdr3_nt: TGTGCCAGCAGTTTGCCCCCACTAGGTAATGAAAAACTGTTTTTT

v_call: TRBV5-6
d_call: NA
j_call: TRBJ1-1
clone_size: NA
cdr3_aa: CASSLGLSSGEAFF
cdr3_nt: TGTGCCAGCAGCTTGGGGTTGTCGTCGGGTGAAGCTTTCTTT

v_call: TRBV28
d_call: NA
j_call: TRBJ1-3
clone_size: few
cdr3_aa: CASSEPRGSGNTIYF
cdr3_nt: TGTGCCAGCAGTGAGCCGAGGGGGTCTGGAAACACCATATATTTT

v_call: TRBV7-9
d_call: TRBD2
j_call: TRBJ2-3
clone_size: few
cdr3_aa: CASSLRGAGGTDTQYF
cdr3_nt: TGTGCCAGCAGCCTCCGGGGAGCGGGAGGTACAGATACGCAGTATTTT

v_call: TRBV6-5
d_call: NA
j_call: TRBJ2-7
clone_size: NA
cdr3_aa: CASSLVYEQYF
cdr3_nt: TGTGCCAGCAGTCTAGTGTACGAGCAGTACTTC

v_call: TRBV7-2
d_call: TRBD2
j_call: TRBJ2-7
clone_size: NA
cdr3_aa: CASSLGLAGVYEQYF
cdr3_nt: TGTGCCAGCAGCTTAGGACTAGCGGGAGTCTACGAGCAGTACTTC

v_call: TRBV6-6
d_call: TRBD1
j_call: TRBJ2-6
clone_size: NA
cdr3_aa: CASSPRQGVGWANVLTF
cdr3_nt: TGTGCCAGCAGTCCTCGACAGGGGGTAGGGTGGGCCAACGTCCTGACTTTC

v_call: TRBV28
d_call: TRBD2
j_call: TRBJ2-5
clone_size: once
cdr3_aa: CASSWTSGVKTQYF
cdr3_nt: TGTGCCAGCAGCTGGACTAGCGGGGTAAAGACCCAGTACTTC

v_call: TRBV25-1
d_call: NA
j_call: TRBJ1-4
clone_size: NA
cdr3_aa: CASSDTGTAANEKLFF
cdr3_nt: TGTGCCAGCAGTGACACAGGGACGGCGGCTAATGAAAAACTGTTTTTT

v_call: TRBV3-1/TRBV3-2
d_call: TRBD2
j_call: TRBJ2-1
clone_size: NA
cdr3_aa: CASSQARTSGSRLYNEQFF
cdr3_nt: TGTGCCAGCAGCCAAGCCCGGACTAGCGGGAGCCGCCTCTACAATGAGCAGTTCTTC

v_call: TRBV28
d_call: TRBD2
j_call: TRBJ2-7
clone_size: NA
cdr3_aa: CASSHERERYEQYF
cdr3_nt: TGTGCCAGCAGTCACGAGCGGGAGCGCTACGAGCAGTACTTC

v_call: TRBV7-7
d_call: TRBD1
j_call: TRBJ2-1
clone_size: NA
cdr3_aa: CASSLEQGALNEQFF
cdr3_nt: TGTGCCAGCAGCTTAGAACAGGGGGCTTTGAATGAGCAGTTCTTC

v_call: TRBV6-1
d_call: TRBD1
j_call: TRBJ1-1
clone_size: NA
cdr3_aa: CASSEPTGQGLERGNTEAFF
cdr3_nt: TGTGCCAGCAGTGAGCCTACGGGACAGGGGCTAGAACGCGGGAACACTGAAGCTTTCTTT

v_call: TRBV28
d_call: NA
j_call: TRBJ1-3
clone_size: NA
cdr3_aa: CASSEIGRTLGSSGNTIYF
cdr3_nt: TGTGCCAGCAGTGAAATTGGACGGACTCTGGGTAGCTCTGGAAACACCATATATTTT

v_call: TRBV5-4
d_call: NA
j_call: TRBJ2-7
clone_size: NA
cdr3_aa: CASSPGAGVEGEQYF
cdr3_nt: TGTGCCAGCAGCCCCGGAGCAGGGGTCGAGGGCGAGCAGTACTTC

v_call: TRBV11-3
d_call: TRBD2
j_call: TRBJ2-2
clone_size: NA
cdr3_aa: CASSPSLAGGPGGELFF
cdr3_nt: TGTGCCAGCAGCCCCTCCCTGGCGGGAGGGCCGGGCGGGGAGCTGTTTTTT

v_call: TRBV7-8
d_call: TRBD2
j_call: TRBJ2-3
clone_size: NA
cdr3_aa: CASSLGTSGSPTDTQYF
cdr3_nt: TGTGCCAGCAGCCTCGGGACTAGCGGGAGCCCCACAGATACGCAGTATTTT

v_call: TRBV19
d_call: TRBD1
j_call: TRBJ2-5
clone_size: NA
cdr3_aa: CASSIGFVRGQETQYF
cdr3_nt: TGTGCCAGTAGTATAGGTTTCGTCAGGGGGCAAGAGACCCAGTACTTC

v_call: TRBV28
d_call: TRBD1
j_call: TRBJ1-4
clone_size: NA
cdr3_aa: CASSTRTGGNEKLFF
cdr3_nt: TGTGCCAGCAGTACCCGGACAGGCGGTAATGAAAAACTGTTTTTT

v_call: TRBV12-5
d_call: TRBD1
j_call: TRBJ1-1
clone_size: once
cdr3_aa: CASGFWAGGANTEAFF
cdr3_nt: TGTGCTAGTGGTTTTTGGGCAGGGGGCGCGAACACTGAAGCTTTCTTT

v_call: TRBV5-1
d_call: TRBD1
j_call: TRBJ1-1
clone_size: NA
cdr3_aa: CASSPHAGQGASEAFF
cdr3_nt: TGCGCCAGCAGCCCCCACGCGGGACAGGGGGCCTCTGAAGCTTTCTTT

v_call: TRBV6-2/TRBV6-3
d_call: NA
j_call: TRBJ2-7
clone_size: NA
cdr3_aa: CASSDSGSGLYEQYF
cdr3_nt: TGTGCCAGCAGTGATTCCGGTTCAGGTCTCTACGAGCAGTACTTC

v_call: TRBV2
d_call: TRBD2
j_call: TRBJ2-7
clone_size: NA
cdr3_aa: CASSEGAGGYEQYF
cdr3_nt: TGTGCCAGCAGTGAAGGAGCGGGAGGGTACGAGCAGTACTTC

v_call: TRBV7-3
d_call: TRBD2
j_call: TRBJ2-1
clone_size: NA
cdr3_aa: CASSLFAGGLYNEQFF
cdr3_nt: TGTGCCAGCAGCTTATTTGCGGGAGGGCTTTACAATGAGCAGTTCTTC

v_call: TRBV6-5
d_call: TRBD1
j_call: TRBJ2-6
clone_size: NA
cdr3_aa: CASRAGGSGANVLTF
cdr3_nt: TGTGCCAGCAGGGCAGGGGGATCTGGGGCCAACGTCCTGACTTTC

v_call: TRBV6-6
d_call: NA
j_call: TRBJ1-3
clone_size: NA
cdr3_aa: CASSPTDSGNTIYF
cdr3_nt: TGTGCCAGCAGCCCGACAGACTCTGGAAACACCATATATTTT

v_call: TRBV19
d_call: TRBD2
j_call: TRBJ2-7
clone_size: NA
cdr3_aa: CASSMRTSGSYEQYF
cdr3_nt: TGTGCCAGTAGTATGAGGACTAGCGGCTCCTACGAGCAGTACTTC

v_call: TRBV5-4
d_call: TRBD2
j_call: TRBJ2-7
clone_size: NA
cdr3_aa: CASSLGVTSGSTNEQYF
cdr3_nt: TGTGCCAGCAGCTTGGGGGTGACTAGCGGGAGTACAAACGAGCAGTACTTC

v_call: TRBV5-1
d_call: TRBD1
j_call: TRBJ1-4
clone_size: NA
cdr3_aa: CASSLADRGNEKLFF
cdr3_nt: TGCGCCAGCAGCTTGGCGGACAGGGGTAATGAAAAACTGTTTTTT

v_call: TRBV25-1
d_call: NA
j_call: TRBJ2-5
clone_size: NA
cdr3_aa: CASSVGAGETQYF
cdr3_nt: TGTGCCAGCAGTGTGGGGGCCGGTGAGACCCAGTACTTC

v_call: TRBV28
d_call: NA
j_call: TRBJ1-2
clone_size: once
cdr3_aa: CASSLGGTLYGYTF
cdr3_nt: TGTGCCAGCAGTTTAGGGGGGACCCTCTATGGCTACACCTTC

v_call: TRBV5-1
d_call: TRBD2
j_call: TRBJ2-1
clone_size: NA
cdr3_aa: CASMTSGYNEQFF
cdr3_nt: TGCGCCAGCATGACTAGCGGCTACAATGAGCAGTTCTTC

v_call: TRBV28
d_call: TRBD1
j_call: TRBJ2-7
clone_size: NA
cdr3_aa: CASSSRGDRGPYEQYF
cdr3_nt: TGTGCCAGCAGTTCCCGCGGCGACAGGGGACCCTACGAGCAGTACTTC

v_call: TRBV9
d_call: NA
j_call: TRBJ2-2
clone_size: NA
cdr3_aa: CASSVFSGTNTGELFF
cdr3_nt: TGTGCCAGCAGCGTATTTAGCGGAACCAACACCGGGGAGCTGTTTTTT

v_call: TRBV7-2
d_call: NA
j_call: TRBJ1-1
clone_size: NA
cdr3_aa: CASSFLGRNTEAFF
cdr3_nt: TGTGCCAGCAGCTTCTTGGGGAGAAACACTGAAGCTTTCTTT

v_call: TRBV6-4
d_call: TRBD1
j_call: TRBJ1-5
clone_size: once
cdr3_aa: CASGDRFNQPQHF
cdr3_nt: TGTGCCAGTGGGGACAGGTTTAATCAGCCCCAGCATTTT